The present TCR beta chain was sequenced within a study of radiation and T cells in renal cell carcinoma. The study, taken as a whole, reports: Top tumor clonotypes rose in blood 2 weeks post-radiation, then contracted.

Time point specified: blood 2 weeks post-SBRT. Treatment reported: 15 Gy SBRT to primary tumor, nephrectomy 4 weeks later. The tumor was a clear cell renal cell carcinoma. Per the germline V gene, CDR1 is MGHRA and CDR2 is YSYEKL. V lost 6 bases and J 6 bases, leaving 18 bases between the germline ends. The CDR3 has 14 amino acids. Worth noting for this clone: The antigen is unknown.

TCRdb's copy holds only in-frame clones and misses some; the assay was immunoSEQ multiplex PCR. The table lists about 150,000 clones, roughly 87% of them singletons. The sequencing used blood, collected from a patient whose treatment included radiotherapy and nephrectomy. V gene TRBV4-1 combines with J gene TRBJ2-7; maybe TRBD1 (6 bases). The TCR was taken from a woman in her 50s with renal cell carcinoma. The CDR3 sequence: CASSQQGGWGEQYF. CDR3 DNA: TGCGCCAGCAGTCAACAGGGTGGTTGGGGCGAGCAGTACTTC.